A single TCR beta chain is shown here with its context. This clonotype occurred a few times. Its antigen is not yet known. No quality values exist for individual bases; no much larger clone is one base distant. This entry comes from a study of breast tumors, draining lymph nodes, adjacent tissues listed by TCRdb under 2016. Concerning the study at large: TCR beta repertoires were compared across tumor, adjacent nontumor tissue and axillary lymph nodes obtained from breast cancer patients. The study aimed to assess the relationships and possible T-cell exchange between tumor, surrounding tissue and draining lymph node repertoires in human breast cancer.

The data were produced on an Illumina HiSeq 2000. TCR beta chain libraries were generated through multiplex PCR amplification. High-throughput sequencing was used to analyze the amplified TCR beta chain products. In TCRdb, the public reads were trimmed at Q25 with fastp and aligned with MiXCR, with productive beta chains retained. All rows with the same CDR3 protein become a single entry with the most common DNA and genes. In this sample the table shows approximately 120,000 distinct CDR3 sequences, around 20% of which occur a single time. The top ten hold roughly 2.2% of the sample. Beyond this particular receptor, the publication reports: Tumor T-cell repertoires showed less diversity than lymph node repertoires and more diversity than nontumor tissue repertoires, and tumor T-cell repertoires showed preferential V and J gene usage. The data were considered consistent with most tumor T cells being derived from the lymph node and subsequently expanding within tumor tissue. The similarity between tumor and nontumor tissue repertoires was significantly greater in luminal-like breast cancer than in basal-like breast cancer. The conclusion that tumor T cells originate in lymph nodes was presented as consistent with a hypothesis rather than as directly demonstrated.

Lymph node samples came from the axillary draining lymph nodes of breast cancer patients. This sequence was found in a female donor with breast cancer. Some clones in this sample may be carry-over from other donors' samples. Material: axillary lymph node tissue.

The CDR3 is CASSFPGDFDTEAFF. The DNA reads as follows: TGTGCCAGCAGCTTTCCGGGGGACTTCGACACTGAAGCTTTCTTT. The rearrangement joined TRBV5-4 to TRBJ1-1; TRBD1 is possibly the D segment (5 matching bases). CDR1 and CDR2, looked up from the germline V gene (reference sequence), are SGHNT and YYREEE. V is shortened by 2 bases, J by 3 bases, and the region joining them spans 14 bases. The CDR3 numbers 15 residues from cysteine through phenylalanine. The sequence is cut down to CDR3 DNA, 45 bases in frame from base 1.